Listed below are T cell receptor beta chains from one sample, sequenced in a study of blood T cells in healthy people across ages. TCRdb reprocessed the 5' RACE reads via MiXCR and lists one record per CDR3 protein. The sample lists 600,000 or so distinct CDR3 sequences, approximately 30% occurring once. What was sequenced was blood. Receptor source: an elderly woman in good health. Both conserved end residues are part of each CDR3. A D gene is named only where the DNA matches it firmly. Clone size is shown for a subset of rows, as once, few, many or a class of expanded clone.

v_gene: TRBV9
d_gene: -
abundance: -
j_gene: TRBJ2-2
CDR3aa: CASSVAIRQDTGELFF
CDR3nt: TGTGCCAGCAGCGTAGCTATCCGCCAAGACACCGGGGAGCTGTTTTTT

v_gene: TRBV30
d_gene: -
abundance: -
j_gene: TRBJ1-6
CDR3aa: CAWRESGDSPLHF
CDR3nt: TGTGCCTGGAGGGAGTCCGGGGATTCGCCCCTCCACTTT

v_gene: TRBV20-1
d_gene: -
abundance: many
j_gene: TRBJ1-1
CDR3aa: CSASPENTEAFF
CDR3nt: TGCAGTGCTTCCCCCGAGAACACTGAAGCTTTCTTT

v_gene: TRBV12-3/TRBV12-4
d_gene: TRBD2
abundance: many
j_gene: TRBJ2-5
CDR3aa: CASSLLGLARLETQYF
CDR3nt: TGTGCCAGCAGTTTGTTGGGACTAGCGAGACTAGAGACCCAGTACTTC

v_gene: TRBV29-1
d_gene: -
abundance: -
j_gene: TRBJ2-1
CDR3aa: CSVGPRINNEQFF
CDR3nt: TGCAGCGTTGGGCCTCGAATCAACAATGAGCAGTTCTTC

v_gene: TRBV2
d_gene: -
abundance: -
j_gene: TRBJ1-1
CDR3aa: CASQEGESTEAFF
CDR3nt: TGTGCCAGCCAAGAGGGAGAGAGCACTGAAGCTTTCTTT

v_gene: TRBV6-5
d_gene: -
abundance: many
j_gene: TRBJ2-7
CDR3aa: CASSYSGRRYEQYF
CDR3nt: TGTGCCAGCAGTTACTCGGGCAGGCGATACGAGCAGTACTTC

v_gene: TRBV4-2
d_gene: -
abundance: -
j_gene: TRBJ2-7
CDR3aa: CASSLFHSQEQYF
CDR3nt: TGTGCCAGCAGCCTGTTTCACAGCCAGGAGCAGTACTTC

v_gene: TRBV9
d_gene: TRBD1
abundance: -
j_gene: TRBJ2-1
CDR3aa: CASSSDRGQYNEQFF
CDR3nt: TGTGCCAGCAGCTCGGACAGGGGGCAGTACAATGAGCAGTTCTTC

v_gene: TRBV7-3
d_gene: -
abundance: many
j_gene: TRBJ2-5
CDR3aa: CASSLGAQGTQYF
CDR3nt: TGTGCCAGCAGCTTAGGGGCCCAGGGGACCCAGTACTTC

v_gene: TRBV28
d_gene: -
abundance: -
j_gene: TRBJ1-4
CDR3aa: CASSSRASPATNEKLFF
CDR3nt: TGTGCCAGCAGTAGTCGGGCCTCACCAGCAACTAATGAAAAACTGTTTTTT

v_gene: TRBV15
d_gene: TRBD1
abundance: -
j_gene: TRBJ2-3
CDR3aa: CATNLQGAPTDTQYF
CDR3nt: TGTGCCACGAATTTACAGGGGGCGCCCACAGATACGCAGTATTTT

v_gene: TRBV7-9
d_gene: TRBD1
abundance: many
j_gene: TRBJ1-2
CDR3aa: CASSFEQGAHYGYTF
CDR3nt: TGTGCCAGCAGCTTTGAACAGGGGGCTCACTATGGCTACACCTTC

v_gene: TRBV6-6
d_gene: TRBD1
abundance: many
j_gene: TRBJ2-7
CDR3aa: CASSYSTGVEQYF
CDR3nt: TGTGCCAGCAGTTACTCGACAGGGGTCGAGCAGTACTTC

v_gene: TRBV5-1
d_gene: TRBD2
abundance: -
j_gene: TRBJ2-1
CDR3aa: CVSREAGGSYNEQFF
CDR3nt: TGCGTCAGCAGAGAGGCGGGAGGGAGTTACAATGAGCAGTTCTTC

v_gene: TRBV28
d_gene: -
abundance: -
j_gene: TRBJ1-2
CDR3aa: CASSLRQVLNYGYTF
CDR3nt: TGTGCCAGCAGTTTAAGACAGGTCCTAAACTATGGCTACACCTTC

v_gene: TRBV30
d_gene: -
abundance: -
j_gene: TRBJ1-1
CDR3aa: CAWSVRPREINTEAFF
CDR3nt: TGTGCCTGGAGTGTACGGCCCCGGGAGATAAACACTGAAGCTTTCTTT

v_gene: TRBV5-6
d_gene: -
abundance: few
j_gene: TRBJ2-5
CDR3aa: CASRPYGGRETQYF
CDR3nt: TGTGCCAGCAGGCCTTACGGGGGTAGGGAGACCCAGTACTTC

v_gene: TRBV6-6
d_gene: -
abundance: many
j_gene: TRBJ2-3
CDR3aa: CASSYRPMRGADTQYF
CDR3nt: TGTGCCAGCAGTTACCGACCGATGCGCGGCGCAGATACGCAGTATTTT

v_gene: TRBV19
d_gene: -
abundance: -
j_gene: TRBJ2-5
CDR3aa: CASSMSVLGETQYF
CDR3nt: TGTGCCAGTAGTATGTCGGTTTTGGGAGAGACCCAGTACTTC

v_gene: TRBV25-1
d_gene: -
abundance: few
j_gene: TRBJ1-5
CDR3aa: CASSETGYNQPQHF
CDR3nt: TGTGCCAGCAGTGAAACAGGGTATAATCAGCCCCAGCATTTT

v_gene: TRBV24-1
d_gene: -
abundance: -
j_gene: TRBJ2-5
CDR3aa: CATSDLQGQGETQYF
CDR3nt: TGTGCCACCAGTGATTTGCAAGGACAAGGGGAGACCCAGTACTTC

v_gene: TRBV5-1
d_gene: -
abundance: many
j_gene: TRBJ2-5
CDR3aa: CASSSEGGGKTQYF
CDR3nt: TGCGCCAGCAGCTCCGAGGGAGGAGGGAAGACCCAGTACTTC

v_gene: TRBV27
d_gene: -
abundance: many
j_gene: TRBJ2-6
CDR3aa: CASTRGGANVLTF
CDR3nt: TGTGCCAGCACAAGAGGAGGGGCCAACGTCCTGACTTTC

v_gene: TRBV5-5
d_gene: -
abundance: -
j_gene: TRBJ2-5
CDR3aa: CASSLDRVRGRTQYF
CDR3nt: TGTGCCAGCAGCTTGGACAGGGTCAGGGGAAGGACCCAGTACTTC

v_gene: TRBV5-1
d_gene: -
abundance: many
j_gene: TRBJ2-7
CDR3aa: CASSLFSAVEQYF
CDR3nt: TGCGCCAGCAGCTTATTTTCGGCGGTAGAGCAGTACTTC

v_gene: TRBV7-9
d_gene: -
abundance: -
j_gene: TRBJ1-2
CDR3aa: CASSLGTVVSYGYTF
CDR3nt: TGTGCCAGCAGCTTGGGAACAGTCGTATCCTATGGCTACACCTTC

v_gene: TRBV5-5
d_gene: -
abundance: -
j_gene: TRBJ1-5
CDR3aa: CASSTGGSNQPRHF
CDR3nt: TGTGCCAGCAGTACGGGGGGAAGCAATCAGCCCCGGCATTTT

v_gene: TRBV30
d_gene: -
abundance: many
j_gene: TRBJ2-7
CDR3aa: CSWSKQRGNEQYF
CDR3nt: TGTTCCTGGAGTAAACAGAGAGGGAACGAGCAGTACTTC

v_gene: TRBV20-1
d_gene: TRBD2
abundance: few
j_gene: TRBJ2-3
CDR3aa: CSATLLAGQVADTQYF
CDR3nt: TGCAGTGCTACTCTCCTAGCGGGTCAGGTCGCAGATACGCAGTATTTT

v_gene: TRBV2
d_gene: -
abundance: -
j_gene: TRBJ1-1
CDR3aa: CASSEEAGSRVAFF
CDR3nt: TGTGCCAGCAGTGAAGAGGCAGGGAGTCGAGTAGCTTTCTTT

v_gene: TRBV3-1
d_gene: -
abundance: -
j_gene: TRBJ1-1
CDR3aa: CASSQTTSYNTEAFF
CDR3nt: TGTGCCAGCAGCCAAACAACGTCATACAACACTGAAGCTTTCTTT

v_gene: TRBV4-3
d_gene: TRBD2
abundance: many
j_gene: TRBJ2-7
CDR3aa: CASSQDRGDSYEQYF
CDR3nt: TGCGCCAGCAGCCAAGATCGGGGGGACTCCTACGAGCAGTACTTC

v_gene: TRBV20-1
d_gene: -
abundance: many
j_gene: TRBJ2-5
CDR3aa: CSANPKETQYF
CDR3nt: TGCAGTGCTAATCCCAAAGAGACCCAGTACTTC

v_gene: TRBV2
d_gene: TRBD1
abundance: few
j_gene: TRBJ1-2
CDR3aa: CASRQGAGYTF
CDR3nt: TGTGCCAGCAGACAGGGGGCGGGCTACACCTTC

v_gene: TRBV20-1
d_gene: -
abundance: many
j_gene: TRBJ1-5
CDR3aa: CSARVSSQPQHF
CDR3nt: TGCAGTGCTAGGGTTTCCTCACAGCCCCAGCATTTT

v_gene: TRBV6-5
d_gene: TRBD2
abundance: many
j_gene: TRBJ2-1
CDR3aa: CASSSPTSGGVNEQFF
CDR3nt: TGTGCCAGCAGTTCTCCTACTAGCGGGGGGGTCAATGAGCAGTTCTTC